This T cell receptor beta chain was observed in a study of beta chain features in type 1 diabetes. Overall study findings and caveats: Patients with type 1 diabetes carried fewer insertions and had more deletions at their VDJ junctions.

This CDR3 has 16 amino acids. The trim removed 5 bases at V and 0 bases at J, leaving 7 bases unmatched. Germline V lookup: CDR1 LNHDA, CDR2 SQIVND (reference sequence). Expressed TCRB transcripts were sequenced, since all the RNA that had been isolated was reverse transcribed. Sequenced naive, central memory and regulatory T cell samples produced an average of about 3.57 million reads. Produced via immunoSEQ multiplex PCR; TCRdb's table is partial and in-frame only. The data hold about 900,000 clones, with roughly 15% observed a single time. It was one heparinised blood draw, averaging around 120 mL, that each donor gave. A CD45RO/CCR7/CD25/CD127/CD95/CD27 panel sorted naive, central memory, regulatory and stem cell-like memory CD4+ cells. In the case of this clone: Its antigen remains unidentified.

The specimen sequenced was naive CD4+ T cells from blood. This sequence joins TRBV19 and TRBJ2-1; 7 bases are a match to TRBD1. The clonotype was recovered from a woman between 18 and 29 years old in good health. The CDR3 reads CASSPRDSRSYNEQFF. CDR3 DNA sequence: TGTGCCAGTAGTCCACGGGACAGCCGCTCCTACAATGAGCAGTTCTTC.